Listed below are T cell receptor beta chains from one sample, sequenced in a study of cytomegalovirus exposure and HLA in healthy donors. Using immunoSEQ multiplex PCR, the repertoire was profiled, and TCRdb retains in-frame clones only, with some absent. The sample consists of 95,000 to 150,000 clones, around 80% of them appearing once. Sequencing used PBMCs. The receptors shown here come from a man in his fifties or sixties in good health and CMV-seronegative. The CDR3 runs from the conserved cysteine through the conserved F or W. The D gene is left open where the match is weak. Only some rows state a clone size, as once, few, many or a class for expanded clones.

V gene	D gene	clone size	J gene	CDR3 DNA	CDR3 protein
TRBV7-8	TRBD1	.	TRBJ2-2	TGTGCCAGCAGCATAAAGACAGGGGATAACACCGGGGAGCTGTTTTTT	CASSIKTGDNTGELFF
TRBV7-2	.	.	TRBJ2-5	TGTGCCAGCAGCCCGAGAGTGTACCAAGAGACCCAGTACTTC	CASSPRVYQETQYF
TRBV19	.	.	TRBJ1-5	TGTGCCAGTACCGAAGGGGGGGAAGGCAATCAGCCCCAGCATTTT	CASTEGGEGNQPQHF
TRBV7-2	TRBD1	.	TRBJ1-5	TGTGCCAGCAGCTTCCACCGGGACAGAAATCAGCCCCAGCATTTT	CASSFHRDRNQPQHF
TRBV2	TRBD1	.	TRBJ2-5	TGTGCCAGCAGTACTAGACAGGGGGCGCGGGAGACCCAGTACTTC	CASSTRQGARETQYF
TRBV2	TRBD1	.	TRBJ1-1	TGTGCCAGCAGTGGCAGGGGGCGATTCGGAAACACTGAAGCTTTCTTT	CASSGRGRFGNTEAFF
TRBV30	TRBD1	.	TRBJ1-4	TGTGCCTGGAGTGGAAACAGGGGAGAAAAACTGTTTTTT	CAWSGNRGEKLFF
TRBV2	TRBD2	.	TRBJ2-4	TGTGCCAGCACCGATGGACTAGCGGGGGACAAAAACATTCAGTACTTC	CASTDGLAGDKNIQYF
TRBV7-9	TRBD1	.	TRBJ1-2	TGTGCCAGCAGCTGGGACAGAGACTATGGGGGCTACACCTTC	CASSWDRDYGGYTF
TRBV6-6	.	.	TRBJ1-5	TGTGCCAGCAGTTACTTAGACAGTCGTAGTCAGCCCCAGCATTTT	CASSYLDSRSQPQHF
TRBV7-2	TRBD1	.	TRBJ1-2	TGTGCCAGCAGCTTGACAGGGTTGGGGGACTATGGCTACACCTTC	CASSLTGLGDYGYTF
TRBV14	TRBD1	few	TRBJ1-2	TGTGCCAGCAGCCAAATACAGGGGGATAACTATGGCTACACCTTC	CASSQIQGDNYGYTF
TRBV2	TRBD1	.	TRBJ1-5	TGTGCCAGCTCCCCTCAGACAGGGGGAGGTCAGCCCCAGCATTTT	CASSPQTGGGQPQHF
TRBV28	.	.	TRBJ1-3	TGTGCCAGCAGTCCTAACAGGGTCTCTGGAAACACCATATATTTT	CASSPNRVSGNTIYF
TRBV9	TRBD1	.	TRBJ1-2	TGTGCCAGCAACCAGAGGGGACAGGGATATGGCTACACCTTC	CASNQRGQGYGYTF
TRBV6-1	TRBD1	.	TRBJ1-2	TGTGCCAGCAATTCGGGACAGGTCGGAACCTATGGCTACACCTTC	CASNSGQVGTYGYTF
TRBV4-1	TRBD1	.	TRBJ1-5	TGCGCCAGCAGCAAAAACCGGGACAGGGAACGTCGGCAGCCCCAGCATTTT	CASSKNRDRERRQPQHF
TRBV14	.	.	TRBJ2-3	TGTGCCAGCAGCCAAGTTGGCGGGGTGCCGCAGTATTTT	CASSQVGGVPQYF
TRBV5-6	TRBD1	.	TRBJ1-5	TGTGCCAGCAGCGCGTCGGGACAGGGGAGATCACAGCCCCAGCATTTT	CASSASGQGRSQPQHF
TRBV7-2	.	.	TRBJ2-7	TGTGCCAGCAGCTTGCGTCGGACAGAAATGGGGTCTTTGGTGCAGTACTTC	CASSLRRTEMGSLVQYF
TRBV2	.	once	TRBJ1-2	TGTGCCAGCAGTGAATGGGAGGATATGCGGGTAAATGGCGGCTACACCTTC	CASSEWEDMRVNGGYTF
TRBV2	.	.	TRBJ2-1	TGTGCCAGCAGAAGACTGGCCAGCTCCTACAATGAGCAGTTCTTC	CASRRLASSYNEQFF
TRBV7-2	.	.	TRBJ2-3	TGTGCCAGCAGCTCCCTGGGGGGTTTCACAGATACGCAGTATTTT	CASSSLGGFTDTQYF
TRBV14	.	.	TRBJ1-2	TGTGCCAGCAGCCATGCCACGACAGGTACACCTAACTATGGCTACACCTTC	CASSHATTGTPNYGYTF
TRBV13	TRBD2	few	TRBJ2-5	TGTGCCAGCAGCTACGGACTAGCGGGGGGGGCGGAGACCCAGTACTTC	CASSYGLAGGAETQYF
TRBV5-4	TRBD1	.	TRBJ1-2	TGTGCCAGCAGCTTGTCAGGGGGCTACGGAAACTATGGCTACACCTTC	CASSLSGGYGNYGYTF
TRBV19	.	.	TRBJ1-5	TGTGCCAGTAGTTCGAGGGGGGGAGCCTACAATCAGCCCCAGCATTTT	CASSSRGGAYNQPQHF
TRBV9	TRBD2	.	TRBJ2-7	TGTGCCAGCAGCGTGGCGGCTAGCGGGGAGTACTACGAGCAGTACTTC	CASSVAASGEYYEQYF
TRBV5-1	.	.	TRBJ2-2	TGCGCCAGCAGCTTGCTCCGGGGTAGTAACACCGGGGAGCTGTTTTTT	CASSLLRGSNTGELFF
TRBV7-2	.	.	TRBJ1-2	TGTGCCAGCAGCTTAAGTCAGAGGTATGGCTACACCTTC	CASSLSQRYGYTF
TRBV7-2	.	.	TRBJ2-1	TGTGCCAGCAGCTCAGGGATAGGCGGCAACAATGAGCAGTTCTTC	CASSSGIGGNNEQFF
TRBV7-8	TRBD1	.	TRBJ2-1	TGTGCCAGCAGCTCCAGGGGGCGGGCCTACAATGAGCAGTTCTTC	CASSSRGRAYNEQFF
TRBV5-1	.	.	TRBJ2-2	TGCGCCAGCAGCTTGGGAACTAGGACTGCCGGGGAGCTGTTTTTT	CASSLGTRTAGELFF
TRBV2	.	.	TRBJ1-2	TGTGCCAGCAGTGAACTCGGACTAACTAACTATGGCTACACCTTC	CASSELGLTNYGYTF
TRBV4-2	.	.	TRBJ2-5	TGTGCCAGCAGCCAAGTGCCGGGGAGCGGAGAGACCCAGTACTTC	CASSQVPGSGETQYF
TRBV6-1	TRBD1	few	TRBJ2-7	TGTGCCAGCAGGAAGGACAGGGACTACGAGCAGTACTTC	CASRKDRDYEQYF
TRBV4-2	TRBD1	once	TRBJ2-2	TGTGCCAGCAGCCAAGATTTTCAGGGGGAAAGCACCGGGGAGCTGTTTTTT	CASSQDFQGESTGELFF
TRBV5-1	TRBD2	.	TRBJ2-3	TGCGCCAGCAGTTCAACGACTAGCCCAGATACGCAGTATTTT	CASSSTTSPDTQYF
TRBV11-2	.	few	TRBJ2-7	TGTGCCAGCAGCCCACCTCCTGCGGCCTCCTACGAGCAGTACTTC	CASSPPPAASYEQYF
TRBV28	.	few	TRBJ2-1	TGTGCCAGCTCGACAGTCAATGAGCAGTTCTTC	CASSTVNEQFF
TRBV5-1	.	.	TRBJ2-7	TGCGCCAGCAGCTTAGAGGGGGGGTTTGTCTCCTACGAGCAGTACTTC	CASSLEGGFVSYEQYF
TRBV29-1	.	.	TRBJ2-5	TGCAGCGTTGAAGATTGGAGGGTCCAACAAGAGACCCAGTACTTC	CSVEDWRVQQETQYF
TRBV4-2	.	.	TRBJ2-7	TGTGCCAGCAGCCAAGATCTAACAGACTCCTACGAGCAGTACTTC	CASSQDLTDSYEQYF
TRBV6-1	.	.	TRBJ2-1	TGTGCCAGCAGAGAGACAGGAGACAATGAGCAGTTCTTC	CASRETGDNEQFF
TRBV2	.	.	TRBJ1-2	TGTGCCAGCACAATCGAGGCCTCACCGGGGAACTATGGCTACACCTTC	CASTIEASPGNYGYTF
TRBV4-1	TRBD2	.	TRBJ2-1	TGCGCCAGCAGCCAAGAAAGGCTAGCGGGGGTCAATGAGCAGTTCTTC	CASSQERLAGVNEQFF
TRBV5-4	.	.	TRBJ1-1	TGTGCCAGCAGCTTGCCGGGGACTGAAGCTTTCTTT	CASSLPGTEAFF
TRBV5-4	TRBD1	.	TRBJ1-6	TGTGCCAGCAACCCGGGACAGATACCTGATTCACCCCTCCACTTT	CASNPGQIPDSPLHF
TRBV5-1	TRBD2	.	TRBJ2-5	TGCGCCAGCAGCTGGGGGACTAGCGGGGGACCGGAGACCCAGTACTTC	CASSWGTSGGPETQYF
TRBV2	TRBD2	.	TRBJ2-7	TGTGCCAGCAGTGAGTTTAGAGCGGGGGGCCCCTACGAGCAGTACTTC	CASSEFRAGGPYEQYF
TRBV28	.	once	TRBJ2-2	TGTGCCAGCAGTTTTCGGGGGACCAACACCGGGGAGCTGTTTTTT	CASSFRGTNTGELFF
TRBV9	.	few	TRBJ1-1	TGTGCCAGCAGCCCCGGACAGACGGGCACTGAAGCTTTCTTT	CASSPGQTGTEAFF
TRBV4-2	TRBD2	.	TRBJ2-3	TGTGCCAGCAGCCAAGTTGGGACTAGCGGAGCCCGCACAGATACGCAGTATTTT	CASSQVGTSGARTDTQYF
TRBV6-1	TRBD1	.	TRBJ1-3	TGTGCCAGCGGGACAGTCGGAAACACCATATATTTT	CASGTVGNTIYF
TRBV7-8	.	.	TRBJ2-1	TGTGCCAGCAGCTTAGACAGGGCTACCTACAATGAGCAGTTCTTC	CASSLDRATYNEQFF